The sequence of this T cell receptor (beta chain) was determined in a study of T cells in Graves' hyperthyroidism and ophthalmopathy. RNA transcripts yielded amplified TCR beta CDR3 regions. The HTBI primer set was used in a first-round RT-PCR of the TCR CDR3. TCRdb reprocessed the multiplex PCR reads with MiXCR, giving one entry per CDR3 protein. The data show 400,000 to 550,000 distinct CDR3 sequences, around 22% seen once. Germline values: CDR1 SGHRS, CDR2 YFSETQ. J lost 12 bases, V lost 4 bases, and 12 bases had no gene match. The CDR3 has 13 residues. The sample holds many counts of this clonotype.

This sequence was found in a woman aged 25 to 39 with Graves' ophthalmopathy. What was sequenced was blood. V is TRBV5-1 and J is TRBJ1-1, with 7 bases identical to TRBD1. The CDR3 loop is CASSAVGGQVPFF. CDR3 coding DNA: TGCGCCAGCAGCGCCGTGGGTGGACAGGTTCCTTTCTTT. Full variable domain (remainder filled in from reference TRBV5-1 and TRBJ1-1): KAGVTQTPRYLIKTRGQQVTLSCSPISGHRSVSWYQQTPGQGLQFLFEYFSETQRNKGNFPGRFSGRQFSNSRSEMNVSTLELGDSALYLCASSAVGGQVPFFGQGTRLTVV.